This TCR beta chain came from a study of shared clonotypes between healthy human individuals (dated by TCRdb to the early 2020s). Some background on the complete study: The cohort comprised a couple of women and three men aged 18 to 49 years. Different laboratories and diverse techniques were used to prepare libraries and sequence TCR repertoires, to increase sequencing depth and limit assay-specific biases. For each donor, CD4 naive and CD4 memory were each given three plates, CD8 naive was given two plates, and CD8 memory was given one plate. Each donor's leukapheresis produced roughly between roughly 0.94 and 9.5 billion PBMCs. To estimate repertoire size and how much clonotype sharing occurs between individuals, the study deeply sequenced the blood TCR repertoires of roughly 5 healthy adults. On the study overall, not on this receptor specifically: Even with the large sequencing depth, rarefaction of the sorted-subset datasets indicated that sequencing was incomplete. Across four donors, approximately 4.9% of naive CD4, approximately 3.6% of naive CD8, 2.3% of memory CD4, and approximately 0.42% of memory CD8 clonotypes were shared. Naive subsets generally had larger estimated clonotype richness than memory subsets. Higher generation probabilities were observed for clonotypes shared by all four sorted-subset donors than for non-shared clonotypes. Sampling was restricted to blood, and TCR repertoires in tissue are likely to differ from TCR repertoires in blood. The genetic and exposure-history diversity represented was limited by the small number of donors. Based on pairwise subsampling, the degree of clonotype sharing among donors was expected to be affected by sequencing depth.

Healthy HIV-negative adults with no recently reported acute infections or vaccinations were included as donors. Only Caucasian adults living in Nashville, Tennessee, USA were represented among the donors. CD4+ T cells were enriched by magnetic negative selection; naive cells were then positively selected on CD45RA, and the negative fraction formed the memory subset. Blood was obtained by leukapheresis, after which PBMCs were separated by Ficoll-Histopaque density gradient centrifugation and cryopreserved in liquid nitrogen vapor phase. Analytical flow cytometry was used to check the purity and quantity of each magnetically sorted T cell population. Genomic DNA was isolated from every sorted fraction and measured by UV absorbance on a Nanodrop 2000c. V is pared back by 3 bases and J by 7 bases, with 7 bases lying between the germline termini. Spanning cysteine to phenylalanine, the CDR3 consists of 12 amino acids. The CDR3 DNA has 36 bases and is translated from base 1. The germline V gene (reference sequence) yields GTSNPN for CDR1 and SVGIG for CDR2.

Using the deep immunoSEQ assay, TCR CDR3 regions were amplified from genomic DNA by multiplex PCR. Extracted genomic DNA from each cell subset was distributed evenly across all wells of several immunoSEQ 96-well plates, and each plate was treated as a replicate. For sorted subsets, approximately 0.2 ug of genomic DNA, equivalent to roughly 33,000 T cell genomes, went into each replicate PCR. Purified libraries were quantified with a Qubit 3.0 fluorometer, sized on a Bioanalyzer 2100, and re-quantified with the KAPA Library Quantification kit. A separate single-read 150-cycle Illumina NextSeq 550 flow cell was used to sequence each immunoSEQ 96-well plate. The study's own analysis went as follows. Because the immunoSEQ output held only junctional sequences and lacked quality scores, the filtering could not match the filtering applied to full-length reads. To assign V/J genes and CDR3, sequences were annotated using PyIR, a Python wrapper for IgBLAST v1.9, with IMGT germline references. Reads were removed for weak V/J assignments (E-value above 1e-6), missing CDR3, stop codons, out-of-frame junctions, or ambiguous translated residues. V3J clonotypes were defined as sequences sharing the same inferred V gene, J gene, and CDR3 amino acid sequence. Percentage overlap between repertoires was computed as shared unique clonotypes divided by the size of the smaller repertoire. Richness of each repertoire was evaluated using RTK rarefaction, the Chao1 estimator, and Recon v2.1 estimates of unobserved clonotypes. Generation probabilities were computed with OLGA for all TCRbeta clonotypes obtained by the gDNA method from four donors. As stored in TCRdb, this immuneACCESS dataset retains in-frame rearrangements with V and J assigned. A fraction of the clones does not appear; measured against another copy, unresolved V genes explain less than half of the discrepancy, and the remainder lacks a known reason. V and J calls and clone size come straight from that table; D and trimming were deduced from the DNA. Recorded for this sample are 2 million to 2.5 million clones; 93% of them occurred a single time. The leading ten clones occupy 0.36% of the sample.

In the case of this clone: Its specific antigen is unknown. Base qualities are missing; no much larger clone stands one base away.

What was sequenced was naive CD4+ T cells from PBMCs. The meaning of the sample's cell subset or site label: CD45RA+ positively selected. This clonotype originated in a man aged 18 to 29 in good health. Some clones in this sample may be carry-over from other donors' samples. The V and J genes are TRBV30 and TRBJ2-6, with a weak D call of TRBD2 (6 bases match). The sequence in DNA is TGTGCCTGGAGGGGGGGAGCCAACGTCCTGACTTTC. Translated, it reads CAWRGGANVLTF.